What follows is one T cell receptor beta chain and its context. This entry comes from a study of cytomegalovirus exposure and HLA in healthy donors. Trimming pared 5 bases from V and 5 bases from J, leaving 15 bases between. Germline-derived CDR1 and CDR2 are SEHNR and FQNEAQ (reference sequence). The CDR3 has 14 residues. The PCR employed 60 Vbeta primers together with 13 Jbeta primers. The table came from immunoSEQ multiplex PCR; TCRdb's copy has only in-frame clones and leaves some out. The table lists 90,000 to 100,000 clones, about three quarters of them singletons. The sequence was collected from a man in his fifties or sixties in good health and CMV-seropositive. The chain uses TRBV7-9 and TRBJ2-5, with a tentative D call TRBD1 (6 bases). Sequenced input: PBMCs. Here the CDR3 DNA reads TGTGCCAGCAGCCAAATGGGGGCCAAGGAGACCCAGTACTTC. It yields the protein CASSQMGAKETQYF.